This T cell receptor beta chain is from a study of blood T cell repertoires in COVID-19 (dated by TCRdb to the early 2020s). For the study in its entirety: Samples covering the acute and convalescent phases of COVID-19 were provided by collaborators in the United States, Italy and Spain. The material from the prospective study consisted of cDNA or gDNA derived from T cells, B-cell-depleted T cells, or PBMCs. The dataset comprised deeply sampled blood TCRbeta repertoires from subjects exposed to, actively infected with, or recovered from COVID-19. The repertoires were made available in a free public database intended to serve as a resource for research on the immune response to SARS-CoV-2. The samples were drawn from two sources: the first 160 participants of the ongoing ImmuneRACE study, and 1,000 to 1,500 subjects contributed by 6 global collaborators. The sample metadata nearly always contained a de-identified subject ID, COVID-19 status, age in years and sex. HLA class I and class II types, where available, came from metadata supplied by the sample provider rather than from assay-based typing. General study outcomes and caveats: How much clinical and demographic metadata was included differed by source and by participant, and the metadata was provided uncurated.

A word on this clone: Which antigen it targets is not known. Within one base of it there is no much larger clone, and no base qualities were kept.

TCRbeta CDR3 regions were amplified from genomic DNA by means of the immunoSEQ Assay, a bias-controlled multiplex PCR. The original methods were these. The number of nucleated cells in each sample was estimated from the amplification of reference gene primers within the assay. To quantify the absolute abundance of each unique TCRbeta CDR3 rearrangement, sequence reads were collapsed and filtered. Productive Simpson clonality was computed per sample as the square root of Simpson's diversity index over productive rearrangements. TCRdb's version of the immuneACCESS table is confined to in-frame rearrangements and falls short of the full clone set. An unresolved V gene accounts for under half of the shortfall where checked; the remainder is of unknown origin. That table supplies the V and J calls and clone size; D and trimming were determined from the DNA. The sample data list more than 400,000 clones, and roughly 90% of these were observed just once. The ten largest clones represent around 0.64% of the sample.

Participants in the prospective study were aged roughly 18 to 90 years, lived in 24 United States geographic areas, and enrolled through a virtual design. Cohort assignment in the prospective study relied on participant-reported clinical history from a screening survey and a study questionnaire. Recovered participants in ImmuneRACE Cohort 3 were defined as having two consecutive negative NP/OP PCR tests, clearance from a healthcare professional, or resolution of symptoms. Each participant in the prospective study had whole blood, serum and a nasopharyngeal or oropharyngeal swab collected by mobile phlebotomists. Additional blood draws and questionnaires over an approximately 2-month period could optionally be provided by prospective study participants. Before DNA extraction, blood samples from the prospective study were shipped at room temperature or frozen. Based on the germline V gene, the CDR1 and CDR2 sequences are SGHRS and YFSETQ. V is cut by 3 bases and J by 0 bases, and the space between the germline ends is 2 bases. There are 12 amino acids in the CDR3, from cysteine to phenylalanine inclusive. Only the CDR3 region is kept as DNA, spanning 36 bases read in frame from base 1.

The sequence came from a woman under 30 who had recovered from COVID-19. Input material: PBMCs or T cells enriched from blood (not recorded which). The chain joins TRBV5-1 to TRBJ2-3; a confident D gene designation cannot be given. This receptor carries the CDR3 CASSSSTDTQYF. The nucleotide sequence reads as follows: TGCGCCAGCAGCTCGAGCACAGATACGCAGTATTTT.